Listed here are 29 T cell receptor delta chains from one sample, sequenced in a study of delta chains in infants with herpesvirus infections. Gamma-chain- and delta-chain-specific primers converted PBMC RNA into TCR cDNA. TCRdb repeated clone calling on the RT-PCR reads with CATT. The sample includes over a thousand delta-chain clones, 25% to 30% seen only once; the top ten take 8.5% to 9.5%. The sample here was peripheral blood, taken at time point 1 of longitudinal follow-up. The receptors shown here come from a human donor who was a Ugandan infant, either HIV-exposed or HIV-unexposed (not recorded which).

Notes on this clone: This may arise from a read error, as a much more abundant clone is one base away. This sample also contains other DNA sequences that code for the same CDR3. CDR3 DNA sequence: TGTGCCTGTGACACTGTACTGGGTTCCTGGGACACCCGACAGATGTTTTTC. Its translation is CACDTVLGSWDTRQMFF. The chain joins TRDV2 to TRDJ3, with D perhaps TRDD3 (6 bases). Trimming left V 1 base short and J 1 base short, with 10 bases between. This CDR3 comprises 17 residues. Germline V gene lookup returns CDR1 GEAIGNYY and CDR2 EKD.

This clone has just a few counts. V is TRAV29/DV5 and J is TRDJ1; D is uncertain. There are 15 residues in the CDR3. The germline gives CDR1 NSMFDY, CDR2 ISSIKDK. DNA for the CDR3: TGTGCTGTGAGTGTCTACGGGCGGGACACCGATAAACTCATCTTT. Amino acid sequence: CAVSVYGRDTDKLIF. Full variable domain (remainder filled in from reference TRAV29/DV5 and TRDJ1): DQQVKQNSPSLSVQEGRISILNCDYTNSMFDYFLWYKKYPAEGPTFLISISSIKDKNEDGRFTVFLNKSAKHLSLHIVPSQPGDSAVYFCAVSVYGRDTDKLIFGKGTRVTVEP.

The V gene is TRDV2, the J gene TRDJ1; 11 bases are a match to TRDD3. The V gene's germline CDR1 is GEAIGNYY and CDR2 EKD. The length of the CDR3 is 18 residues. Trimming took 0 bases from V and 0 from J; bases not matched to a gene: 8. CDR3 region: CACDTILGDKKYTDKLIF. In DNA form, the CDR3 reads TGTGCCTGTGACACCATACTGGGGGATAAAAAGTACACCGATAAACTCATCTTT.

The CDR3 DNA reads as TGTGCCTGTGACACCGTACTGGGGGATACGAGCACTTTGACAGCACAACTCTTCTTT. This encodes CACDTVLGDTSTLTAQLFF. The chain is built from TRDV2 and TRDJ2, with 13 nucleotides matching TRDD3. The germline gives CDR1 GEAIGNYY, CDR2 EKD. This CDR3 has 19 amino acids. V trimming: 0 bases; J trimming: 0 bases; junction bases outside the gene matches: 6.

In its sample, this clone is medium-sized (0.01 to 0.1%). J is TRDJ1 and V is TRDV2, with 11 bases that match TRDD3. Germline assignment: CDR1 GEAIGNYY and CDR2 EKD. This CDR3 has 16 residues. V shed 3 bases and J 9 bases; nucleotides not matched to a gene: 14. DNA of the CDR3: TGTGCCTGTGACCCAGTCCCACTGGGGGATATAGTGGAACTCATCTTT. Its translation is CACDPVPLGDIVELIF.

This clone was seen more than once but under ten times. This chain connects TRDV1 to TRDJ1; D uncertain. Germline V lookup: CDR1 TSWWSYY, CDR2 QGS. With 3 bases removed from V and 0 bases from J, the gap between germline ends came to 29 bases. The CDR3 sequence is 21 residues long. The chain's CDR3 is CALGDSGTPLVTSEYTDKLIF. The CDR3 DNA follows: TGTGCTCTTGGGGACTCAGGAACGCCTCTTGTGACCTCTGAGTACACCGATAAACTCATCTTT.

On this clone itself: The junction does not match germline at one end; this may be a read error. The chain combines TRDV1 with TRDJ1, with D tentatively TRDD3 (6 bases). There are 23 residues in the CDR3. Germline V CDR1 and CDR2: TSWWSYY, QGS. CDR3 protein: CALREERGSNVCGGNNYTDKLIF. CDR3 DNA sequence: TGTGCTCTTAGGGAAGAGAGGGGATCTAACGTTTGCGGGGGGAACAATTACACCGATAAACTCATCTTT.

By sample share, this clone is large. The chain uses TRDV1 and TRDJ3; possible D gene TRDD3, 6 bases. Germline lookup yields CDR1 TSWWSYY and CDR2 QGS. Trimming took 1 base from V and 0 from J, leaving 19 bases between them. The CDR3 spans 21 residues. For the CDR3, the DNA is TGTGCTCTTGGGGAACGGTACCTATCAGGGATATACTCCTGGGACACCCGACAGATGTTTTTC. This translates into CALGERYLSGIYSWDTRQMFF.

This clone is labeled medium-sized. The CDR3 loop is CALGELAGGYAGGTDKLIF. CDR3 DNA sequence: TGTGCTCTTGGGGAACTAGCTGGGGGATACGCGGGTGGAACCGATAAACTCATCTTT. The chain employs TRDV1 and TRDJ1; 12 positions agree with TRDD3. Germline CDR1 and CDR2: TSWWSYY and QGS. This CDR3 is 19 amino acids long. Trimming cost V 0 bases and J 2 bases; bases outside gene matches: 10.

Worth noting for this clone: This likely came from a read error, as a far larger clone is one base away. This chain connects TRDV2 to TRDJ3, with 11 nucleotides matching TRDD3. J gave up 0 bases and V 2 bases, and 5 bases lay outside the gene matches. The length of the CDR3 is 19 residues. Germline-derived CDR1 and CDR2 are GEAIGNYY and EKD. The DNA of the CDR3 is TGTGCCTGTGACAACGTACTGGGGGATAGCTCCTGGGACACCCGACAGATGTTTTTC. Translating gives CACDNVLGDSSWDTRQMFF.

This clone was detected only a few times. This chain connects TRDV1 to TRDJ1; 8 bases fit TRDD3. V was pared by 5 bases and J by 1 base, with 21 bases of the junction left unmatched. Germline-derived CDR1 and CDR2 are TSWWSYY and QGS. This CDR3 comprises 20 residues. CDR3 sequence reads: CALGLYTPSQLGVSTDKLIF. The DNA for the CDR3 is TGTGCTCTTGGGCTCTACACTCCCTCCCAACTGGGGGTCTCCACCGATAAACTCATCTTT.

This clone is medium-sized. The chain recombines TRDV2 with TRDJ3, with 9 nucleotides matching TRDD3. In germline, CDR1 is GEAIGNYY, CDR2 EKD. V trimming: 3 bases; J trimming: 0 bases; junction bases outside the gene matches: 8. The CDR3 totals 19 residues. The CDR3 spells CACDFTGGLSSWDTRQMFF. CDR3 bases: TGTGCCTGTGACTTTACTGGGGGACTTAGCTCCTGGGACACCCGACAGATGTTTTTC.

The rearrangement joins TRDV2 to TRDJ2, with TRDD3 matching 11 bases. CDR1 and CDR2 from the germline V gene are GEAIGNYY and EKD. This CDR3 is 16 amino acids long. V dropped 1 base and J dropped 6; count of bases not matched to a gene: 6. The CDR3 protein is CACDTLGDTSSAQLFF. The DNA of the CDR3 is TGTGCCTGTGACACTCTGGGGGATACTTCGTCAGCACAACTCTTCTTT.

V usage is TRDV3 and J usage is TRDJ3; a weak D match, TRDD2 (7 bases). The CDR3 is 19 residues long. The ends were cut back, 3 bases at V and 1 base at J, with 22 bases in the middle. Germline CDR1 and CDR2: TVYSNPD and GDNSRS (reference sequence). This CDR3 reads CAFSPSSNWVSWDTRQMFF. The CDR3 coding sequence is TGTGCCTTCTCGCCTTCCTCCAACTGGGTGTCCTGGGACACCCGACAGATGTTTTTC.

This clone qualifies as medium-sized. The rearrangement uses TRDV2 and TRDJ3; TRDD3 matches at 7 bases. Germline CDR1 is GEAIGNYY and CDR2 is EKD. CDR3 length: 18 residues. V was pared by 0 bases and J by 0 bases, with 4 bases of the junction left unmatched. The CDR3 here is CACDTWGSSSWDTRQMFF. The CDR3, as DNA: TGTGCCTGTGACACCTGGGGGAGTAGCTCCTGGGACACCCGACAGATGTTTTTC.

The chain carries TRDV2 and TRDJ1, with TRDD3 matching 13 bases. The V gene end was trimmed by 3 bases and the J gene end by 9 bases; junction bases not matched to a gene: 15. The CDR3 loop spans 17 amino acids. Germline CDR1 reads GEAIGNYY; CDR2 reads EKD. The CDR3 nucleotides read TGTGCCTGTGACCCTCTCCTGACTGGGGGATACGCTGAGGAACTCATCTTT. Translation gives CACDPLLTGGYAEELIF.

This clone showed up just a few times. Different DNA sequences within this sample yield the same CDR3. The rearrangement uses TRDV2 and TRDJ3, with 9 nucleotides matching TRDD3. CDR3 length equals 19 residues. V lost 3 bases to trimming and J lost 0 bases; unmatched junction nucleotides: 8. Germline loops: CDR1 GEAIGNYY, CDR2 EKD. DNA of the CDR3: TGTGCCTGTGACCCAACTGGGGGAACTCTCTCCTGGGACACCCGACAGATGTTTTTC. Protein sequence: CACDPTGGTLSWDTRQMFF.

The chain couples TRDV2 to TRDJ2, with TRDD3 matching over 9 bases. Looked up from germline, CDR1 is GEAIGNYY and CDR2 is EKD. V shed 3 bases and J 4 bases; nucleotides not matched to a gene: 8. This CDR3 is built from 16 residues. CDR3 nucleotides: TGTGCCTGTGACCTACTGGGGGACTCCCCGACAGCACAACTCTTCTTT. Translating gives CACDLLGDSPTAQLFF.

In the case of this clone: Being one base from a much bigger clone, this may be a read error. Here the CDR3 DNA reads TGTGCCTGTGGCGGGTCGCCAACTACTGGGGTCCGCGATAAACTCATCTTT. Its protein is CACGGSPTTGVRDKLIF. The V call is TRDV2, the J call TRDJ1; 7 nucleotides match TRDD3. Trimming took 5 bases from V and 4 from J; bases not matched to a gene: 18. The CDR3 extends over 17 amino acids. The germline V gene encodes CDR1 GEAIGNYY and CDR2 EKD.

By sample fraction, this clone is large. The V and J genes are TRAV29/DV5 and TRDJ1; D unresolved. CDR3 length equals 16 residues. Looked up from germline, CDR1 is NSMFDY and CDR2 is ISSIKDK. V gave up 0 bases and J gave up 1 base, with 16 bases separating them. CDR3 nucleotides: TGTGCAGCAAGCGCTCCGTGGGTGGGAGCCACCGATAAACTCATCTTT. Protein: CAASAPWVGATDKLIF.

This clone is a singleton in its sample. A much larger clone sits a single nucleotide away, making a read error possible. The rearrangement links TRDV1 to TRDJ1; 11 positions agree with TRDD3. CDR3 size: 18 residues. The V gene's germline CDR1 is TSWWSYY and CDR2 QGS. CDR3 loop: CAFGETRRELGDTDKLIF. CDR3 in DNA: TGTGCTTTTGGGGAAACCCGACGAGAGTTGGGGGATACGGATAAACTCATCTTT.

This clone was counted between two and nine times. This CDR3 reads CALGDPILYTDKLIF. CDR3 DNA sequence: TGTGCTCTTGGGGACCCTATACTGTACACCGATAAACTCATCTTT. The chain links TRDV1 to TRDJ1; no definite D call. Germline V CDR1 and CDR2: TSWWSYY, QGS. The CDR3 length is 15 residues. V was pared by 3 bases and J by 0 bases, with 11 bases between.

This clone was seen only once. The DNA is left out, because the CDR3 cannot be placed on it with certainty; the CDR3 is given as TCRdb lists it. The chain carries TRAV29/DV5 and TRDJ1; no check of the table's D call, TRDD3, against the DNA was made. In germline, CDR1 is NSMFDY, CDR2 ISSIKDK. The CDR3 has 26 amino acids, counting both end residues. CDR3 region: CSVLLCSKAGTSPWGYASPSTDKLIF.

V is TRDV3 and J is TRDJ1, with 9 bases lining up with TRDD3. This CDR3 has 13 residues. Germline V gives CDR1 TVYSNPD, CDR2 GDNSRS (reference sequence). J gave up 10 bases and V 0 bases, and 9 bases lay outside the gene matches. The CDR3 region has the DNA TGTGCCTTTAGTCCCCCGGGGATACGGGGACTCATCTTT. Translated: CAFSPPGIRGLIF.

By its share, this clone is large. Other nucleotide sequences in the sample specify the same CDR3. The gene calls are TRDV2 and TRDJ3; tentatively, D is TRDD3 (6 bases). V dropped 0 bases and J dropped 0 bases, with 14 bases sitting between them. This CDR3 contains 19 residues. Germline V gene data show CDR1 as GEAIGNYY and CDR2 as EKD. CDR3 in amino acids: CACDTGWGWSSWDTRQMFF. In DNA form, the CDR3 reads TGTGCCTGTGACACCGGATGGGGATGGAGCTCCTGGGACACCCGACAGATGTTTTTC.

A remark on this clone: The identical CDR3 is also encoded by other nucleotide sequences in the sample. J is TRDJ3 and V is TRDV2, with 9 bases that match TRDD3. CDR3 length: 18 amino acids. Germline lookup yields CDR1 GEAIGNYY and CDR2 EKD. V shed 2 bases and J 0 bases; nucleotides not matched to a gene: 4. The CDR3 DNA reads TGTGCCTGTGACAAGTTGGGGGATAGCTCCTGGGACACCCGACAGATGTTTTTC. Encoded protein: CACDKLGDSSWDTRQMFF.

This clone is medium-sized (0.01 to 0.1%) by share. The chain is built from TRDV1 and TRDJ3; D might be TRDD2 (6 bases). This CDR3 is 20 amino acids long. Germline V CDR1 and CDR2: TSWWSYY, QGS. Trimming shortened V by 3 bases and J by 2 bases, and 20 bases separated the two germline ends. Here the CDR3 DNA reads TGTGCTCTTGGGGACCCTCCTACAGGCCCCAGGGCCTGGGACACCCGACAGATGTTTTTC. It codes for CALGDPPTGPRAWDTRQMFF.

About this clone itself: This clone may be a read error of a much larger clone one base away. The gene calls are TRDV3 and TRDJ1, with 9 bases aligning to TRDD3. Germline CDR1 TVYSNPD, CDR2 GDNSRS (reference sequence). This CDR3 region has 22 residues. CDR3 region: CAFRALLLPPGEYGGYYGKIIF. CDR3 DNA sequence: TGTGCCTTTAGAGCCCTACTTCTACCTCCTGGGGAGTATGGGGGATATTACGGTAAAATCATCTTT.

Points on this clone: A much larger clone differs by one base, so this may be a read error. This chain connects TRDV1 to TRDJ1, with 9 positions matching TRDD3. The J segment lost 6 bases and the V segment lost 1 base, leaving 18 bases of the junction unmatched. The CDR3 contains 19 residues. Looked up from germline, CDR1 is TSWWSYY and CDR2 is QGS. The DNA of the CDR3 is TGTGCTCTTGGGGAACGCCCCATTCCTACGGCTGGGGGATCGAATAAACTCATCTTT. Protein sequence: CALGERPIPTAGGSNKLIF.